This TCR beta chain was identified during a study of graft-versus-host responses after intestinal transplantation. Trimming took 5 bases from V and 5 from J, leaving 18 bases between them. The CDR3 contains 15 residues. Germline CDR1 and CDR2: MNHEY and SVGAGI. A word on this clone: Its target is unknown.

This table comes from immunoSEQ multiplex PCR, and its TCRdb copy is limited to in-frame clones, with some not included. The sample yields 100,000 or so clones, 91% seen once. This TCR was sampled from a human donor who was the organ donor for an intestinal transplant. This chain uses TRBV6-5 with TRBJ2-5, with D possibly TRBD2 on 5 matching bases. Sequenced material: unstimulated CD4+ T cells sorted from spleen or lymph node cells, taken before transplant. CDR3 protein: CASSQTRTPGETQYF. CDR3 sequence (DNA): TGTGCCAGCAGTCAAACTAGGACCCCCGGGGAGACCCAGTACTTC.